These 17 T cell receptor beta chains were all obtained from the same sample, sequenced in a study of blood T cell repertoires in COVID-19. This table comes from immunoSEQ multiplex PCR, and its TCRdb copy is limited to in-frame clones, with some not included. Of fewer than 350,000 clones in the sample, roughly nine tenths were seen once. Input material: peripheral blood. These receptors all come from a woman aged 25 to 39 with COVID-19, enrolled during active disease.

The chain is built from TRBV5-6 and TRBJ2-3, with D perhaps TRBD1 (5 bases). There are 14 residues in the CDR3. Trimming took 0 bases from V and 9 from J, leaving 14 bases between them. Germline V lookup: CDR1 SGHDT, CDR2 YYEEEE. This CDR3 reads CASSLAGSGQTQYF. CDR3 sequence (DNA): TGTGCCAGCAGCTTGGCCGGGTCAGGGCAGACGCAGTATTTT.

CDR3 protein: CASSGTGGGSTEAFF. The CDR3 DNA reads as TGTGCCAGCAGTGGGACTGGTGGGGGGAGCACTGAAGCTTTCTTT. The V call is TRBV25-1, the J call TRBJ1-1; TRBD1 is a possible D gene (5 bases). The CDR3 consists of 15 residues. V was shortened by 4 bases and J by 4 bases, with 16 bases between the two germline ends. The germline V gene encodes CDR1 MGHDK and CDR2 SYGVNS.

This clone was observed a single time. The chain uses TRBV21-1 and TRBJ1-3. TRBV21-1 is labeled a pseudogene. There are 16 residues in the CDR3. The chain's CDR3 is CASRFGEACSGNTIYF. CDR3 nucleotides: TGTGCCAGCCGCTTCGGGGAGGCCTGCTCTGGAAACACCATATATTTT.

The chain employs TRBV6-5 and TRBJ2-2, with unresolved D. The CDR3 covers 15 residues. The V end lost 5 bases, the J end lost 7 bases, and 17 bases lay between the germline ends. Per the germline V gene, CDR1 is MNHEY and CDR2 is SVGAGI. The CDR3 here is CASSPRYTAGGELFF. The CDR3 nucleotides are TGTGCCAGCAGTCCCCGGTACACCGCAGGCGGGGAGCTGTTTTTT.

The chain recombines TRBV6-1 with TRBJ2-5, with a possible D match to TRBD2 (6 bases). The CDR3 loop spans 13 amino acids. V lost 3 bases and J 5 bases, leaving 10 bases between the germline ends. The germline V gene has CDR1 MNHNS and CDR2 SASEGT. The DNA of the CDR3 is TGTGCCAGCAGTGACGGTCGGGGGGAGACCCAGTACTTC. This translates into CASSDGRGETQYF.

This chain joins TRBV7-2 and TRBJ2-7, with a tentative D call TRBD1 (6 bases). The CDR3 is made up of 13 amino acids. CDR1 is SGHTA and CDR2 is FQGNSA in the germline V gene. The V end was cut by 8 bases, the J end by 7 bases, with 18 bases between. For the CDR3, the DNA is TGTGCCAGCGCGCTTCCAGGGGTTGGAGAGCAGTACTTC. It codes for CASALPGVGEQYF.

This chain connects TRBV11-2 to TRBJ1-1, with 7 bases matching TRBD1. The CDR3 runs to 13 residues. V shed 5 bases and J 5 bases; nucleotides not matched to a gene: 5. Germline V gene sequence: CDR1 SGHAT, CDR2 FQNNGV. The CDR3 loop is CASSLNRGTEAFF. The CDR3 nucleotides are TGTGCCAGCAGCCTAAACAGGGGAACTGAAGCTTTCTTT.

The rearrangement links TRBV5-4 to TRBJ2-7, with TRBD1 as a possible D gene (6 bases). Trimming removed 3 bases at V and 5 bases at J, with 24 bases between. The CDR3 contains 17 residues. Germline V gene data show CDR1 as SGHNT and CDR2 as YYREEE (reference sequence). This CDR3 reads CASSYLVPRQGSDEQYF. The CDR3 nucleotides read TGTGCCAGCAGCTACCTTGTCCCCCGCCAGGGGAGCGACGAGCAGTACTTC.

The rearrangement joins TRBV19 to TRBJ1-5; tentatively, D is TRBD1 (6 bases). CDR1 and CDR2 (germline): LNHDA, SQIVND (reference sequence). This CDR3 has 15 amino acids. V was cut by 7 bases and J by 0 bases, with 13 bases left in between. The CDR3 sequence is CASMRGGDSNQPQHF. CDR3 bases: TGTGCCAGTATGAGGGGGGGGGATAGCAATCAGCCCCAGCATTTT.

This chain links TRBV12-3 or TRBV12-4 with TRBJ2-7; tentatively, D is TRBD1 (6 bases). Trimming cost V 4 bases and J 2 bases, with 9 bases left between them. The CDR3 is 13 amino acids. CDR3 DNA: TGTGCCAGCAGTTGGACAGAGGCCTACGAGCAGTACTTC. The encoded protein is CASSWTEAYEQYF.

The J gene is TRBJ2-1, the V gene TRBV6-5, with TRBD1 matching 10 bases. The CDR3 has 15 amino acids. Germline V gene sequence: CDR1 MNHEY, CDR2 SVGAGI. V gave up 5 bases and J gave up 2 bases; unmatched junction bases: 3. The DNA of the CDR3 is TGTGCCAGCAGTAGCGGGACAGGGGCCTACAATGAGCAGTTCTTC. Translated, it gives CASSSGTGAYNEQFF.

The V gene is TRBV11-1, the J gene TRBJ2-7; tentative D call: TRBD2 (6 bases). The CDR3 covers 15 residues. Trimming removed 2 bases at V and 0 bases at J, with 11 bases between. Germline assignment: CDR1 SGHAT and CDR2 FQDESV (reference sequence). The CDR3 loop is CASSLTGTHSYEQYF. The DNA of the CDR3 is TGTGCCAGCAGCTTAACCGGGACTCACTCCTACGAGCAGTACTTC.

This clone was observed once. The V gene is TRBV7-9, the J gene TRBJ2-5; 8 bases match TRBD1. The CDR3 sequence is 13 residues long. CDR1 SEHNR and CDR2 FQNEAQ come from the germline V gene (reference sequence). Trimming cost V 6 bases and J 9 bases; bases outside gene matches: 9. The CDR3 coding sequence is TGTGCCAGCAGAGACAGGGGTAGTGAGTCCCAGTACTTC. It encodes CASRDRGSESQYF.

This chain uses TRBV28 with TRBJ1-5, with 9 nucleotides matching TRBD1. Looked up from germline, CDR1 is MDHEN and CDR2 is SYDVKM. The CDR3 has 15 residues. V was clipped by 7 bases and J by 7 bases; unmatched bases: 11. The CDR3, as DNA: TGTGCCAGCAAACCCCAGGGACAGGGAGGGCAGCCCCAGCATTTT. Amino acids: CASKPQGQGGQPQHF.

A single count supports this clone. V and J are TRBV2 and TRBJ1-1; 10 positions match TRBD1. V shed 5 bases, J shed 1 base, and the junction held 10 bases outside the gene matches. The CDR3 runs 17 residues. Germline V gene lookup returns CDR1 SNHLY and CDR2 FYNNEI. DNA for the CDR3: TGTGCCAGCAGTTCTAGGGACAGGGGTAGTTCGAACACTGAAGCTTTCTTT. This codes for CASSSRDRGSSNTEAFF.

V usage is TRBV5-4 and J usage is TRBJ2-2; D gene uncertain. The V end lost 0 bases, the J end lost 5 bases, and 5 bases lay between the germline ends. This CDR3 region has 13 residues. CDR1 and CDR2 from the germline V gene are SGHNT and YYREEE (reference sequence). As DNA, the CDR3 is TGTGCCAGCAGCTTGGGAGGAACCGGGGAGCTGTTTTTT. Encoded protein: CASSLGGTGELFF.

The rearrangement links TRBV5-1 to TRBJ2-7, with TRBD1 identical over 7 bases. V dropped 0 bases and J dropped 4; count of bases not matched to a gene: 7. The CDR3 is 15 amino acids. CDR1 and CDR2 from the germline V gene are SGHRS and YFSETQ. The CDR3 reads CASSLGFDRDYEQYF. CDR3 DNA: TGCGCCAGCAGCTTGGGTTTTGACAGGGATTACGAGCAGTACTTC.